The entry that follows covers one T cell receptor beta chain sequence. The antigen is undetermined. The CDR3 covers 15 residues. The V gene lost 0 bases and the J gene lost 3 bases, with 12 bases spanning the gap. Germline V gene data show CDR1 as MNHNY and CDR2 as SVGAGI (reference sequence). This specimen belongs to a study of cytomegalovirus exposure and HLA in healthy donors. While unrecorded immune exposures were likely, the donors were nominally healthy when sampled. The PCR employed 60 Vbeta primers together with 13 Jbeta primers. Clones were read by immunoSEQ multiplex PCR, and TCRdb kept only the in-frame ones, dropping some. The table lists over 100,000 clones, over 65% of them singletons. Study-level results: Later findings reportedly placed an Asian-associated ancestry cluster below the approximately 620-donor mean for N-insertions. The investigators catalogued 150 to 200 TCR beta chains as cytomegalovirus-associated.

The sequenced sample was PBMCs. The J gene is TRBJ2-7, the V gene TRBV6-6; possible D gene TRBD1, 6 bases. This TCR derives from a woman between 35 and 50 years old in good health and CMV-seronegative. The CDR3 DNA sequence: TGTGCCAGCAGTTACTCGGGAGCACAGGGCTACGAGCAGTACTTC. This gives the protein CASSYSGAQGYEQYF.